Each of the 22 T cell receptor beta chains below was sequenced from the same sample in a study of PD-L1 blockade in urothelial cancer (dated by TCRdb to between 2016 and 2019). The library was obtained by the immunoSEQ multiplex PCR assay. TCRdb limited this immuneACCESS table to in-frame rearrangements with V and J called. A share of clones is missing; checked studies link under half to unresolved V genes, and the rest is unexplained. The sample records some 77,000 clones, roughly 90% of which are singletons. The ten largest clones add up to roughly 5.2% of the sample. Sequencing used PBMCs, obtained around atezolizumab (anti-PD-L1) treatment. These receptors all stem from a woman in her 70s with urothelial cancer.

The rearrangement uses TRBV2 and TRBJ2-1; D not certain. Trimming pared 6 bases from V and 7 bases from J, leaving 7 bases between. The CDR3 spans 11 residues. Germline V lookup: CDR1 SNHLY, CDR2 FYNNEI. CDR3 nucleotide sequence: TGTGCCAGCAGCTATGAGAATGAGCAGTTCTTC. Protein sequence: CASSYENEQFF.

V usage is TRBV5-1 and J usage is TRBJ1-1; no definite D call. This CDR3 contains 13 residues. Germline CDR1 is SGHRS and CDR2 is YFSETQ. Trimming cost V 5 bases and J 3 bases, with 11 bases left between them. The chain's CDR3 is CASSSDSHTEAFF. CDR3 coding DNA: TGCGCCAGCAGTTCGGACTCGCACACTGAAGCTTTCTTT. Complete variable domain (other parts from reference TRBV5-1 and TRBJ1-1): KAGVTQTPRYLIKTRGQQVTLSCSPISGHRSVSWYQQTPGQGLQFLFEYFSETQRNKGNFPGRFSGRQFSNSRSEMNVSTLELGDSALYLCASSSDSHTEAFFGQGTRLTVV.

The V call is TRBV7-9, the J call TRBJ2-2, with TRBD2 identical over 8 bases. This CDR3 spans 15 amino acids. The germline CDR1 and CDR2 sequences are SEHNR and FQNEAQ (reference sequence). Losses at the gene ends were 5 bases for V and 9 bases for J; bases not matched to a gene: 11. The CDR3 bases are TGTGCCAGCAGCCTTAGCGGGATTTTTAGGCGGGAGCTGTTTTTT. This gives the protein CASSLSGIFRRELFF.

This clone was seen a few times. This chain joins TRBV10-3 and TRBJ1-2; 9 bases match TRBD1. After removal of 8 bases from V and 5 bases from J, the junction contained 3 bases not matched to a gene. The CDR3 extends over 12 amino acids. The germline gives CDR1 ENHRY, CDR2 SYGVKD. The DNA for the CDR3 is TGTGCCATCCTGGACAGGGGTTATGGCTACACCTTC. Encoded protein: CAILDRGYGYTF.

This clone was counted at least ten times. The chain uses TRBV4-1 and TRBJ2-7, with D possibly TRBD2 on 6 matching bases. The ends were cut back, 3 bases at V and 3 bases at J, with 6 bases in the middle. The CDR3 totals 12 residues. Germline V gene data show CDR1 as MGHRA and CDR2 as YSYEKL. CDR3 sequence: CASSQGGYEQYF. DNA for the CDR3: TGCGCCAGCAGCCAGGGGGGCTACGAGCAGTACTTC.

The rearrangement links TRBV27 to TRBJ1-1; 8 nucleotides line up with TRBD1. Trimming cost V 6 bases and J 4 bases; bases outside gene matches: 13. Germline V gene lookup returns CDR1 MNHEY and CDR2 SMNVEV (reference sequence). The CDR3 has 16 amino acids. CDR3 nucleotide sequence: TGTGCCAGCAGCAACCCACAGGGGGGCGCGATCACTGAAGCTTTCTTT. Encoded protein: CASSNPQGGAITEAFF.

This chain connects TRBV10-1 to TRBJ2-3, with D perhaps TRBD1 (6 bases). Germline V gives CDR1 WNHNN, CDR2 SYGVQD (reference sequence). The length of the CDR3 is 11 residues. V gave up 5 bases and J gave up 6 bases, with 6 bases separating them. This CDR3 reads CASSTGDTQYF. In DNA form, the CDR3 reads TGCGCCAGCAGTACAGGGGATACGCAGTATTTT.

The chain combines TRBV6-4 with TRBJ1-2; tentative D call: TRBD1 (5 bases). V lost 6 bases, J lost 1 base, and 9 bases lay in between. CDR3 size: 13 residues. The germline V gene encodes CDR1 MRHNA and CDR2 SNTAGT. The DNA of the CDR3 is TGTGCCAGCAGGAGGAGGGGTAACTATGGCTACACCTTC. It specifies CASRRRGNYGYTF.

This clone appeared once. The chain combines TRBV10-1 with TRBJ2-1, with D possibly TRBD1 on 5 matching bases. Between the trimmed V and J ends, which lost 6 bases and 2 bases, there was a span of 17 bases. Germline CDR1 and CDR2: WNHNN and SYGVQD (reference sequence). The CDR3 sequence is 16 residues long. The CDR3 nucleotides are TGCGCCAGCAGCGGAATCCGGACACCCGCCTACAATGAGCAGTTCTTC. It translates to CASSGIRTPAYNEQFF.

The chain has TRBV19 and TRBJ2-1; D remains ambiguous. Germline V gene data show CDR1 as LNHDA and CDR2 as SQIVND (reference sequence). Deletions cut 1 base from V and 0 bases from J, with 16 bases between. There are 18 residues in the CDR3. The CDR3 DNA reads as TGTGCCAGTAGTATAGGCCAGGATTTCTTGGGCTCCTACAATGAGCAGTTCTTC. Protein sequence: CASSIGQDFLGSYNEQFF.

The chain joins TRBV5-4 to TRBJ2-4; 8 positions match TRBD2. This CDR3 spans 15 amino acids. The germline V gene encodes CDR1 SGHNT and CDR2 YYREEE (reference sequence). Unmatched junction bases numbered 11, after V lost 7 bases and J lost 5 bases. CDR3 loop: CASAAGGLNENIQYF. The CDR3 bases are TGTGCCAGCGCCGCGGGGGGACTAAATGAAAACATTCAGTACTTC.

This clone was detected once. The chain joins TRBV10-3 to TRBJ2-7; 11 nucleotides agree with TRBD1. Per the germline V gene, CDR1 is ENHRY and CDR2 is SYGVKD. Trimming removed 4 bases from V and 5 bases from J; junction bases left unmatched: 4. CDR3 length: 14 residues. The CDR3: CAISVTGQGDEQYF. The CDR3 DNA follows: TGTGCCATCAGTGTCACGGGACAGGGGGACGAGCAGTACTTC.

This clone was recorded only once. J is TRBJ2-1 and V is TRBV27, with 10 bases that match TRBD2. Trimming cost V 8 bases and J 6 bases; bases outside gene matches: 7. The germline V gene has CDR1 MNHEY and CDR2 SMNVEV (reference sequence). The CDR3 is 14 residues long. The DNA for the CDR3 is TGTGCCAGCCGCCTAGCGGGAGCGGGCAATGAGCAGTTCTTC. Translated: CASRLAGAGNEQFF.

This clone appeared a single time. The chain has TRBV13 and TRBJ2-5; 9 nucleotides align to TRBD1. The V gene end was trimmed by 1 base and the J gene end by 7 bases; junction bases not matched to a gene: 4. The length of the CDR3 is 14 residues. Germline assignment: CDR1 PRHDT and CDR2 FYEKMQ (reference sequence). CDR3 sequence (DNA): TGTGCCAGCAGCTTAGAGGACAGGGGTGGGACCCAGTACTTC. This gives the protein CASSLEDRGGTQYF.

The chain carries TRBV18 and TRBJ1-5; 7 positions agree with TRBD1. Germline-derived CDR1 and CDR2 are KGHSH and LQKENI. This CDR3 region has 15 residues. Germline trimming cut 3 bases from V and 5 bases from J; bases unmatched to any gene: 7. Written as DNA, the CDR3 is TGTGCCAGCTCACCCGGGACAGCCGCGGATCAGCCCCAGCATTTT. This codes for CASSPGTAADQPQHF.

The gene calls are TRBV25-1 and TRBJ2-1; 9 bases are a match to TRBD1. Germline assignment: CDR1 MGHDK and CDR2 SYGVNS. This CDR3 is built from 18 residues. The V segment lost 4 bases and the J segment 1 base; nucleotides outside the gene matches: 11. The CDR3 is CASSGSAPGQGSYNEQFF. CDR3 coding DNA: TGTGCCAGCAGTGGAAGTGCCCCGGGACAGGGTTCCTACAATGAGCAGTTCTTC.

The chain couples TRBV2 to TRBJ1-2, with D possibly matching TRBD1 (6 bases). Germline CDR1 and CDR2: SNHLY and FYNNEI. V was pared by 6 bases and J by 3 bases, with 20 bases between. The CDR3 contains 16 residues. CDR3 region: CASSRDRFDRDYGYTF. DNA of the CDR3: TGTGCCAGCAGCAGAGACAGGTTCGACCGGGACTATGGCTACACCTTC.

CDR3 region: CASSQDVSGEETQYF. Here the CDR3 DNA reads TGCGCCAGCAGCCAAGATGTTAGCGGGGAGGAGACCCAGTACTTC. The genes are TRBV4-3 and TRBJ2-5; 8 positions agree with TRBD2. The CDR3 spans 15 residues. V was pared by 0 bases and J by 5 bases, with 5 bases of the junction left unmatched. Germline V gene lookup returns CDR1 LGHNA and CDR2 YSLEER.

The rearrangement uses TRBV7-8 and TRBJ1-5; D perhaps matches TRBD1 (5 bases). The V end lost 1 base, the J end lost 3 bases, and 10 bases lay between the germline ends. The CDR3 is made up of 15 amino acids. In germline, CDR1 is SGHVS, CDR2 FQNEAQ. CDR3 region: CASSLVSGINQPQHF. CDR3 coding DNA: TGTGCCAGCAGCTTAGTATCAGGGATCAATCAGCCCCAGCATTTT.

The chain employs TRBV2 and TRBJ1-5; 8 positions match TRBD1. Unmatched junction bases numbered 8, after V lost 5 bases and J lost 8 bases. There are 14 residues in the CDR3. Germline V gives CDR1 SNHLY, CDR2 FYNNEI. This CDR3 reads CASSMTGAGEPQHF. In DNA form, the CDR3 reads TGTGCCAGCAGTATGACAGGGGCAGGGGAGCCCCAGCATTTT.

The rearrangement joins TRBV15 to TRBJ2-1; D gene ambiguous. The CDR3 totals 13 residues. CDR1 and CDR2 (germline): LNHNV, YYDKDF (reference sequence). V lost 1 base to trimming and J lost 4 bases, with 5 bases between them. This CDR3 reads CATSRAEYNEQFF. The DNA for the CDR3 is TGTGCCACCAGCAGAGCGGAGTACAATGAGCAGTTCTTC. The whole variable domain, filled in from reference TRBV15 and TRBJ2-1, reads DAMVIQNPRYQVTQFGKPVTLSCSQTLNHNVMYWYQQKSSQAPKLLFHYYDKDFNNEADTPDNFQSRRPNTSFCFLDIRSPGLGDTAMYLCATSRAEYNEQFFGPGTRLTVL.

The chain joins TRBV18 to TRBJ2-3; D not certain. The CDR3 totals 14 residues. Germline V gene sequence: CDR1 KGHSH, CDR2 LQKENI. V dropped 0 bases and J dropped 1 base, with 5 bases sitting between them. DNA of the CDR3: TGTGCCAGCTCACCACCCCAGGGCACAGATACGCAGTATTTT. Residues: CASSPPQGTDTQYF.